These 28 T cell receptor beta chains were all obtained from the same sample, sequenced in a study of neurological immune-mediated disorders. TCRdb redid the calling of the 5' RACE reads with MiXCR, one entry per CDR3 protein. The repertoire has some 37,000 distinct CDR3 sequences, approximately 4.4% of them found once; the top ten carry around 9.7%. Sample: CD4+ T cells from blood. The receptors originated from a man aged 18 to 35 in good health.

This clonotype was seen many times. V usage is TRBV28 and J usage is TRBJ2-1, with 9 bases aligning to TRBD2. CDR3 length: 16 residues. Germline trimming cut 1 base from V and 2 bases from J; bases unmatched to any gene: 3. The germline V gene encodes CDR1 MDHEN and CDR2 SYDVKM. The CDR3 DNA reads TGTGCCAGCAGTTTATCAGCGGGGGGACCCTACAATGAGCAGTTCTTC. This encodes CASSLSAGGPYNEQFF. The full variable domain, its missing parts supplied by reference TRBV28 and TRBJ2-1, is DVKVTQSSRYLVKRTGEKVFLECVQDMDHENMFWYRQDPGLGLRLIYFSYDVKMKEKGDIPEGYSVSREKKERFSLILESASTNQTSMYLCASSLSAGGPYNEQFFGPGTRLTVL.

This clonotype was seen at least ten times. The chain recombines TRBV20-1 with TRBJ1-2; weak D call: TRBD1 (5 bases). Per germline, CDR1 DFQATT and CDR2 SNEGSKA (reference sequence). Between the trimmed V and J ends, which lost 5 bases and 3 bases, there was a span of 10 bases. The CDR3 length is 12 residues. CDR3 amino acids: CSASGLDYGYTF. CDR3 DNA sequence: TGCAGTGCTTCAGGGTTGGACTATGGCTACACCTTC.

This clonotype was found many times. The chain has TRBV10-3 and TRBJ2-3; a weak D match, TRBD1 (6 bases). V dropped 2 bases and J dropped 4 bases, with 13 bases sitting between them. Germline V gene sequence: CDR1 ENHRY, CDR2 SYGVKD. The CDR3 consists of 15 residues. CDR3 residues: CAISEIATGPDTQYF. The CDR3 DNA reads as TGTGCCATCAGTGAGATCGCCACAGGGCCAGATACGCAGTATTTT.

This clonotype occurred many times. The chain links TRBV12-3 or TRBV12-4 to TRBJ2-5; 10 bases map to TRBD2. The CDR3 is 20 residues long. The V gene end was trimmed by 2 bases and the J gene end by 5 bases; junction bases not matched to a gene: 20. This chain's CDR3 is CASSLSVGLAGAESRETQYF. In DNA form, the CDR3 reads TGTGCCAGCAGTTTATCGGTTGGGCTAGCGGGGGCCGAAAGTAGGGAGACCCAGTACTTC.

The genes are TRBV7-3 and TRBJ2-2, with TRBD1 as a possible D gene (6 bases). The V end was cut by 2 bases, the J end by 7 bases, with 11 bases between. The germline V gene encodes CDR1 SGHTA and CDR2 FQGTGA. The CDR3 consists of 14 residues. DNA for the CDR3: TGTGCCAGCAGCTTAGACCCAGGGGTCGGGGAGCTGTTTTTT. The encoded protein is CASSLDPGVGELFF.

At least ten counts were recorded for this clonotype. The genes are TRBV5-1 and TRBJ2-3, with TRBD2 matching 9 bases. Germline-derived CDR1 and CDR2 are SGHRS and YFSETQ. The CDR3 has 16 amino acids. V gave up 0 bases and J gave up 6 bases; unmatched junction bases: 8. For the CDR3, the DNA is TGCGCCAGCAGCTTGGAGGCGGGGGGGCCAGGGGATACGCAGTATTTT. Residues: CASSLEAGGPGDTQYF.

This clonotype was recorded at least ten times. The chain is built from TRBV7-2 and TRBJ1-2; perhaps TRBD1 as D (6 bases). The CDR3 extends over 15 amino acids. CDR1 and CDR2 (germline): SGHTA, FQGNSA. V shed 5 bases and J shed 3 bases, with 16 bases lying between them. The CDR3 nucleotides read TGTGCCAGCAGCCCCCAGACAGGCTCGTACTATGGCTACACCTTC. This encodes CASSPQTGSYYGYTF.

This clonotype was seen at least ten times. This chain uses TRBV6-5 with TRBJ1-2, with 7 bases identical to TRBD1. Trimming at V came to 6 bases and at J to 3 bases, leaving 10 bases not matched to a gene. This CDR3 is built from 15 residues. Germline CDR1 reads MNHEY; CDR2 reads SVGAGI. The CDR3 region has the DNA TGTGCCAGCAGGACGTTCACAGGGGCCTACTATGGCTACACCTTC. Translation gives CASRTFTGAYYGYTF.

This clonotype was counted many times. The chain carries TRBV5-8 and TRBJ1-5; no clear D gene. Germline assignment: CDR1 SGHTS and CDR2 YDEGEE. Trimming removed 2 bases at V and 4 bases at J, with 10 bases between. CDR3 size: 14 residues. CDR3 nucleotide sequence: TGTGCCAGCAGCTTAGCCCCGGCGAATCAGCCCCAGCATTTT. As protein: CASSLAPANQPQHF. The entire variable domain, with the rest obtained from reference TRBV5-8 and TRBJ1-5, is as follows: EAGVTQSPTHLIKTRGQQATLRCSPISGHTSVYWYQQALGLGLQFLLWYDEGEERNRGNFPPRFSGRQFPNYSSELNVNALELEDSALYLCASSLAPANQPQHFGDGTRLSIL.

This clonotype was detected ten times or more. The chain has TRBV6-6 and TRBJ2-7, with D possibly being TRBD1 or TRBD2 (6 bases each). Germline-derived CDR1 and CDR2 are MNHNY and SVGAGI (reference sequence). The CDR3 is 16 residues long. Trimming pared 2 bases from V and 0 bases from J, leaving 14 bases between. The CDR3 DNA reads as TGTGCCAGCAGTTACGGATTTAGGGGGGCCTCCTACGAGCAGTACTTC. Protein sequence: CASSYGFRGASYEQYF.

This clonotype occurred many times. This chain links TRBV19 with TRBJ2-2; unclear D gene. V was clipped by 7 bases and J by 4 bases, with 16 bases between them. This CDR3 has 15 residues. The germline V gene encodes CDR1 LNHDA and CDR2 SQIVND (reference sequence). CDR3 sequence: CASTHPRRGTGELFF. CDR3 nucleotides: TGTGCCAGTACCCATCCCAGGCGCGGCACCGGGGAGCTGTTTTTT.

This clonotype was detected ten times or more. The chain recombines TRBV29-1 with TRBJ1-2, with 12 bases matching TRBD1. The germline gives CDR1 SQVTM, CDR2 ANQGSEA. The CDR3 contains 14 residues. V gave up 7 bases and J gave up 8 bases; unmatched junction bases: 11. The CDR3 loop reads CSATAGQGAGGYTF. The CDR3 nucleotides read TGCAGCGCCACCGCGGGACAGGGGGCGGGGGGCTACACCTTC.

This chain links TRBV18 with TRBJ1-5, with no clear D. Germline V CDR1 and CDR2: KGHSH, LQKENI. V lost 2 bases to trimming and J lost 9 bases, with 8 bases between them. The CDR3 contains 12 residues. CDR3 DNA sequence: TGTGCCAGCTCACCAGAAGCGGGGCCCCAGCATTTT. Translating it yields CASSPEAGPQHF.

This clonotype showed up many times. The gene calls are TRBV5-1 and TRBJ2-5, with TRBD1 matching 7 bases. With V trimmed by 0 bases and J by 0 bases, 2 bases remained unmatched. The CDR3 runs 15 residues. The germline gives CDR1 SGHRS, CDR2 YFSETQ. Here the CDR3 DNA reads TGCGCCAGCAGCTTGGAGACAGGGAACCAAGAGACCCAGTACTTC. Translating it yields CASSLETGNQETQYF. The full variable domain, rest sourced from reference TRBV5-1 and TRBJ2-5, is KAGVTQTPRYLIKTRGQQVTLSCSPISGHRSVSWYQQTPGQGLQFLFEYFSETQRNKGNFPGRFSGRQFSNSRSEMNVSTLELGDSALYLCASSLETGNQETQYFGPGTRLLVL.

Many counts were recorded for this clonotype. V gene TRBV20-1 combines with J gene TRBJ2-7; D might be TRBD2 (7 bases). Per the germline V gene, CDR1 is DFQATT and CDR2 is SNEGSKA (reference sequence). V gave up 4 bases and J gave up 7 bases, with 17 bases separating them. The CDR3 runs to 13 residues. CDR3 in DNA: TGCAGTGCTATTGAGGGGGGGCCGGGGGAGCAGTACTTC. It yields the protein CSAIEGGPGEQYF.

At least ten counts were recorded for this clonotype. This chain joins TRBV25-1 and TRBJ1-4; weak D call: TRBD1 (5 bases). The CDR3 is made up of 15 amino acids. Per germline, CDR1 MGHDK and CDR2 SYGVNS. The V end lost 1 base, the J end lost 8 bases, and 14 bases lay between the germline ends. CDR3 sequence reads: CASSESPGGDEKLFF. In nucleotides, the CDR3 is TGTGCCAGCAGTGAATCCCCCGGCGGGGACGAAAAACTGTTTTTT.

This clonotype was recorded many times. CDR3 nucleotides: TGTGCCAGCAGCTTAGATGGGTATGGCTACACCTTC. Translation gives CASSLDGYGYTF. The V and J genes are TRBV7-2 and TRBJ1-2; D is unresolved. Trimming shortened V by 1 base and J by 5 bases, and 5 bases separated the two germline ends. From germline, CDR1 is SGHTA and CDR2 FQGNSA. The CDR3 is made up of 12 amino acids. Complete variable domain (other parts from reference TRBV7-2 and TRBJ1-2): GAGVSQSPSNKVTEKGKDVELRCDPISGHTALYWYRQSLGQGLEFLIYFQGNSAPDKSGLPSDRFSAERTGGSVSTLTIQRTQQEDSAVYLCASSLDGYGYTFGSGTRLTVV.

This clonotype was counted ten times or more. The rearrangement joins TRBV7-2 to TRBJ2-3, with D unresolved. The germline V gene encodes CDR1 SGHTA and CDR2 FQGNSA. V was clipped by 4 bases and J by 0 bases, with 11 bases between them. The CDR3 contains 15 residues. In DNA form, the CDR3 reads TGTGCCAGCAGCTCCTTCGACCCTAGCACAGATACGCAGTATTTT. Translation: CASSSFDPSTDTQYF.

This clonotype was detected ten times or more. The rearrangement joins TRBV25-1 to TRBJ2-1; D is possibly TRBD2 (5 bases). The V end lost 1 base, the J end lost 10 bases, and 23 bases lay between the germline ends. The length of the CDR3 is 17 residues. Per germline, CDR1 MGHDK and CDR2 SYGVNS. CDR3 nucleotides: TGTGCCAGCAGTGAATCAGGAGGACGGACCCTCCCCGCCGAGCAGTTCTTC. Protein: CASSESGGRTLPAEQFF.

The sample holds many counts of this clonotype. The J gene is TRBJ1-2, the V gene TRBV7-2; perhaps TRBD1 as D (6 bases). This CDR3 comprises 15 residues. V dropped 5 bases and J dropped 7 bases, with 20 bases sitting between them. Germline values: CDR1 SGHTA, CDR2 FQGNSA. Here the CDR3 DNA reads TGTGCCAGCAGCGAGGACCCAGGGGTGGGTGGTGGCTACACCTTC. Protein: CASSEDPGVGGGYTF. Looking up the rest from reference TRBV7-2 and TRBJ1-2 gives the full variable domain: GAGVSQSPSNKVTEKGKDVELRCDPISGHTALYWYRQSLGQGLEFLIYFQGNSAPDKSGLPSDRFSAERTGGSVSTLTIQRTQQEDSAVYLCASSEDPGVGGGYTFGSGTRLTVV.

This clonotype was counted many times. This chain uses TRBV25-1 with TRBJ2-3; weak D call: TRBD2 (7 bases). Per germline, CDR1 MGHDK and CDR2 SYGVNS. With 1 base removed from V and 5 bases from J, the gap between germline ends came to 19 bases. This CDR3 has 17 amino acids. CDR3: CASSELSARGGKDTQYF. CDR3 bases: TGTGCCAGCAGTGAATTGTCGGCCAGGGGAGGGAAAGATACGCAGTATTTT.

This clonotype was found many times. J is TRBJ2-1 and V is TRBV5-6, with TRBD1 matching 10 bases. This CDR3 is 15 amino acids long. CDR1 and CDR2 from the germline V gene are SGHDT and YYEEEE. Trimming took 4 bases from V and 3 from J; bases not matched to a gene: 4. CDR3: CASSTWTGGYNEQFF. CDR3 in DNA: TGTGCCAGCAGCACGTGGACAGGGGGCTACAATGAGCAGTTCTTC.

This clonotype was counted ten times or more. This chain joins TRBV7-2 and TRBJ1-5; 9 bases are a match to TRBD1. V dropped 7 bases and J dropped 0; count of bases not matched to a gene: 4. Germline V lookup: CDR1 SGHTA, CDR2 FQGNSA. The CDR3 contains 15 residues. The CDR3: CASTMGQGSNQPQHF. The CDR3 DNA follows: TGTGCCAGCACCATGGGACAGGGTAGCAATCAGCCCCAGCATTTT.

V gene TRBV24-1 combines with J gene TRBJ2-1; D not certain. The CDR3 loop spans 13 amino acids. The germline CDR1 and CDR2 sequences are KGHDR and SFDVKD. Deletions cut 5 bases from V and 8 bases from J, with 12 bases between. CDR3 in DNA: TGTGCCACCAGTGGGGGTAGTCGGTATGAGCAGTTCTTC. Its translation is CATSGGSRYEQFF.

There are many counts of this clonotype. The chain carries TRBV5-1 and TRBJ2-7; 9 bases match TRBD1. The CDR3 runs 13 residues. Germline V CDR1 and CDR2: SGHRS, YFSETQ. V shed 0 bases and J 5 bases; nucleotides not matched to a gene: 0. The CDR3 protein is CASSLGDRDEQYF. The CDR3 bases are TGCGCCAGCAGCTTGGGGGACAGGGACGAGCAGTACTTC.

This clonotype was counted ten times or more. The V gene is TRBV20-1, the J gene TRBJ1-1; maybe TRBD1 (6 bases). Trimming cost V 4 bases and J 6 bases, with 12 bases left between them. This CDR3 has 12 residues. CDR1 DFQATT and CDR2 SNEGSKA come from the germline V gene (reference sequence). The CDR3 DNA is TGCAGTGCTAACAGGGTTAGGGCTGAAGCTTTCTTT. It codes for CSANRVRAEAFF.

This clonotype showed up many times. V and J are TRBV5-6 and TRBJ1-1, with 11 bases aligning to TRBD1. The CDR3 contains 13 residues. The ends lost 4 bases at V and 11 bases at J; junction bases unmatched: 7. Germline V gene lookup returns CDR1 SGHDT and CDR2 YYEEEE. The CDR3 DNA sequence: TGTGCCAGCAGCACGGACAGGGGGCCTGCCGCTTTCTTT. This sequence encodes CASSTDRGPAAFF. Variable domain in full (rest from reference TRBV5-6 and TRBJ1-1): DAGVTQSPTHLIKTRGQQVTLRCSPKSGHDTVSWYQQALGQGPQFIFQYYEEEERQRGNFPDRFSGHQFPNYSSELNVNALLLGDSALYLCASSTDRGPAAFFGQGTRLTVV.

Ten or more counts support this clonotype. The chain couples TRBV29-1 to TRBJ1-2; D perhaps matches TRBD1 (5 bases). Germline loops: CDR1 SQVTM, CDR2 ANQGSEA. Trimming cost V 7 bases and J 3 bases, with 12 bases left between them. This CDR3 region has 12 residues. CDR3 protein: CSGRGSDYGYTF. The CDR3 DNA follows: TGCAGCGGACGGGGGAGTGACTATGGCTACACCTTC.